One T cell receptor (beta chain) is described in this entry. The data are from a study of regulatory T cells in long-lasting Graves disease. CDR3 regions were amplified by Arm-PCR using iRepertoire HTBI primers to build TCR beta libraries. In TCRdb, the multiplex PCR reads were re-called with MiXCR into one record per CDR3 protein. The sample lists 620,000 or so distinct CDR3 sequences, 15% to 20% occurring once. Noted time point: newly diagnosed GD, antithyroid drugs for less than 3 months. PBMC-derived RNA was used for the TCR library. These records were also assigned to another study, of T cells in Graves' hyperthyroidism and ophthalmopathy.

This sequence was found in a woman under 40 with Graves disease. This specimen was peripheral blood mononuclear cells (PBMCs), taken at new diagnosis, from a patient treated with antithyroid drugs.

CDR3 coding DNA: TGCGCCAGCAGCTTGATGCCCCTGAACAATGAGCAGTTCTTC. It specifies CASSLMPLNNEQFF. The rearrangement joins TRBV5-1 to TRBJ2-1; unclear D gene. V dropped 1 base and J dropped 5 bases, with 10 bases sitting between them. Germline CDR1 is SGHRS and CDR2 is YFSETQ. The CDR3 is 14 amino acids.